Listed here is a single T cell receptor beta chain. Its cognate antigen is unknown. Trimming took 7 bases from V and 0 from J, leaving 13 bases between them. CDR3 size: 15 residues. These data belong to a study of monozygotic twins with cystic fibrosis. Overall study findings and caveats: Age, concordance and disease severity did not associate with shared CDR3 numbers. Co-twins had the most similar V usage for 13 of 16 pairs, J for 8. Nucleotide-identical clonotype sharing was significantly higher within monozygotic CF twin pairs than between unrelated CF individuals.

TCRdb's table, derived via immunoSEQ multiplex PCR, lists solely in-frame clones and lacks some. The sample has roughly 29,000 clones, around four fifths seen once. The V gene is TRBV23-1, the J gene TRBJ1-5; no clear D. TRBV23-1 falls under the ORF class, with uncertain function. Specimen: blood. The clonotype comes from a girl under 10 years old with cystic fibrosis. The CDR3 region has the DNA TGCGCCAGCAACCAGACCGTACCTAGCAATCAGCCCCAGCATTTT. Its protein is CASNQTVPSNQPQHF.